This TCR beta chain was observed in a study of PD-L1 blockade in urothelial cancer. Study-wide background: Analysis of blood occurred 3 weeks (second dose) and 6 weeks after treatment start. Findings and caveats of the study: Better survival was predicted when blood TCR clonality before treatment fell below the median.

The V gene's germline CDR1 is MGHDK and CDR2 SYGVNS. The V end lost 2 bases, the J end lost 2 bases, and 12 bases lay between the germline ends. There are 16 residues in the CDR3. In regard to this clone: Its antigen remains unknown.

Profiled with immunoSEQ multiplex PCR; TCRdb holds only in-frame clones, not every one. The sample lists around 100,000 clones, less than 95% occurring once. Sample time point: peripheral blood 6 weeks after treatment start. This sequence was found in a man in his 60s with urothelial cancer. Sequencing used PBMCs, obtained around atezolizumab (anti-PD-L1) treatment. The chain has TRBV25-1 and TRBJ2-2; D gene uncertain. The CDR3, as DNA: TGTGCCAGCAGTGAAACCTTCCTAGATAACACCGGGGAGCTGTTTTTT. Protein: CASSETFLDNTGELFF. Together with reference TRBV25-1 and TRBJ2-2, the CDR3 gives the full variable domain: EADIYQTPRYLVIGTGKKITLECSQTMGHDKMYWYQQDPGMELHLIHYSYGVNSTEKGDLSSESTVSRIRTEHFPLTLESARPSHTSQYLCASSETFLDNTGELFFGEGSRLTVL.